The T cell receptor beta chain described here comes from a study of blood T cell repertoires in COVID-19 (dated by TCRdb to about 2020). Background for the entire study: The collaborator samples originated in the United States, Italy and Spain and spanned the acute and convalescent phases of COVID-19. The repertoires were made available in a free public database intended to serve as a resource for research on the immune response to SARS-CoV-2. Samples were obtained from the ongoing ImmuneRACE study (first 160 participants) and from 1,254 subjects provided by 6 global collaborators. Where available, HLA class I and class II types were obtained from metadata supplied by the sample provider rather than from assay-based typing. The prospective study material was composed of cDNA or gDNA derived from T cells, B-cell-depleted T cells, or PBMCs. The dataset comprised deeply sampled blood TCRbeta repertoires from subjects exposed to, actively infected with, or recovered from COVID-19. Sample metadata almost always included a de-identified subject ID, COVID-19 status, age in years and sex. Results the study describes overall, beyond this receptor: How much clinical and demographic metadata was included differed by source and by participant, and the metadata was provided uncurated.

Measured from the cysteine to the phenylalanine, the CDR3 is 15 residues long. Solely the CDR3 DNA is kept, with 45 bases framed from the first base. A second Seattle source provided samples from volunteer blood donors who had recovered from COVID-19. Whole blood was collected in K2EDTA tubes by collaborating institutions according to the institutions' own protocols. For TCRbeta analysis, collaborator samples were shipped as frozen whole blood, as isolated PBMCs, or as DNA extracted from either sample type. TCRbeta CDR3 regions were amplified from genomic DNA by means of the immunoSEQ Assay, a bias-controlled multiplex PCR. Turning to the authors' computational methods: Nucleated cell counts per sample were estimated from amplification of reference gene primers within the assay. Sequence reads were collapsed and filtered to measure the absolute abundance of every unique TCRbeta CDR3 rearrangement. Productive Simpson clonality was computed per sample as the square root of Simpson's diversity index over productive rearrangements. Held by TCRdb, this immuneACCESS table contains in-frame sequences only and omits some clones. Under half of the omission traces to an unresolved V gene where checked; the cause of the rest is unknown. The DNA gave D and trimming, while V, J and clone size come from that table. Across this sample there are about 260,000 clones, with 83% seen only once. Clones ranked in the top ten supply around a tenth of the sample.

Comments on this clone: The clone's antigen remains unknown. No much larger clone exists at a distance of one base, and base qualities are not known.

Sequenced material: peripheral blood. Recombination linked TRBV1 to TRBJ1-5; the table's TRBD1 call for D was not verified on the DNA. TRBV1 is reported as a pseudogene. The receptor's source is a woman aged 45-60 years who had recovered from COVID-19. The CDR3 amino acid sequence is: CTSSSAEGAGQPQHF. The DNA is as follows: TGCACCAGCAGCTCGGCCGAGGGGGCTGGTCAGCCCCAGCATTTT.